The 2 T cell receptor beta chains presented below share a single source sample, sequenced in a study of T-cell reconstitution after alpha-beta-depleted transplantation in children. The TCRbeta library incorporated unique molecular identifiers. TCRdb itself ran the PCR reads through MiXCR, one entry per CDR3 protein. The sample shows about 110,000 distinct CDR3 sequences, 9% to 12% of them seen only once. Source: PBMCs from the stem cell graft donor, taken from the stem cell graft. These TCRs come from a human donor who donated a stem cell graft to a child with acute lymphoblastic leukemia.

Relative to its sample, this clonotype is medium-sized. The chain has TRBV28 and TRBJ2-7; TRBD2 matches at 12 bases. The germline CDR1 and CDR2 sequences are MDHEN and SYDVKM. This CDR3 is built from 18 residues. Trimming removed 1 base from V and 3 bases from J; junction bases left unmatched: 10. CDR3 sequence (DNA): TGTGCCAGCAGTTTATCCATACAGGGACTAGCGGGTCTCTACGAGCAGTACTTC. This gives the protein CASSLSIQGLAGLYEQYF. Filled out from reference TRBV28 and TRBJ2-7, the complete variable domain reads DVKVTQSSRYLVKRTGEKVFLECVQDMDHENMFWYRQDPGLGLRLIYFSYDVKMKEKGDIPEGYSVSREKKERFSLILESASTNQTSMYLCASSLSIQGLAGLYEQYFGPGTRLTVT.

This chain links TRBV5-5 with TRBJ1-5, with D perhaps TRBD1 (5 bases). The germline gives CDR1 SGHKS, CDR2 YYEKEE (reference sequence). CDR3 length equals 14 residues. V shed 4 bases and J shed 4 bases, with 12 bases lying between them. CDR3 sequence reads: CASSPPGPNQPQHF. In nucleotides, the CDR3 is TGTGCCAGCAGCCCTCCGGGACCTAATCAGCCCCAGCATTTT.